The 6 T cell receptor beta chains below were found in one sample sequenced in a study of blood T cells in healthy people across ages. Primed by a sample-barcoded 5' primer and a J-beta primer mix, a second PCR proceeded for 7 to 11 cycles. TCRdb re-called the 5' RACE reads with MiXCR, one entry per CDR3 protein. The profile shows hundreds of thousands of distinct CDR3 sequences, about 42% of them singletons. Input material: blood. These receptors came from a man older than 75 in good health.

The sample holds a few counts of this clonotype. V gene TRBV5-6 combines with J gene TRBJ2-7, with TRBD1 matching 8 bases. Germline V gene lookup returns CDR1 SGHDT and CDR2 YYEEEE. V shed 6 bases and J 0 bases; nucleotides not matched to a gene: 8. The CDR3 has 15 residues. CDR3: CASTASGTGSYEQYF. DNA of the CDR3: TGTGCCAGCACCGCGTCCGGGACAGGCTCCTACGAGCAGTACTTC.

This clonotype was detected only a few times. The rearrangement uses TRBV7-7 and TRBJ2-1; D not resolved. V lost 2 bases to trimming and J lost 1 base, with 9 bases between them. Germline values: CDR1 SSHAT, CDR2 FNYEAQ (reference sequence). The CDR3 is 15 residues long. The CDR3 coding sequence is TGTGCCAGCAGCTTAATGTCCGGGTCCTACAATGAGCAGTTCTTC. Amino acid sequence: CASSLMSGSYNEQFF.

CDR3 nucleotides: TGTGCCATCAGTATACAACTAGCGTTCAGCTCCTACAATGAGCAGTACTTC. It specifies CAISIQLAFSSYNEQYF. The chain recombines TRBV10-3 with TRBJ2-1; 7 bases align to TRBD2. The assigned J gene may be wrong: the sequence end matches TRBJ2-7 better. In germline, CDR1 is ENHRY, CDR2 SYGVKD. The CDR3 is 17 residues long.

The chain's CDR3 is CASSLKSFSGQGNNEQFF. The CDR3 nucleotides are TGTGCCAGCAGCTTAAAATCTTTTTCGGGACAGGGGAACAATGAGCAGTTCTTC. This rearrangement joins TRBV7-3 to TRBJ2-1; TRBD1 matches at 10 bases. The CDR3 is made up of 18 amino acids. With V trimmed by 1 base and J by 5 bases, 11 bases remained unmatched. The germline V gene encodes CDR1 SGHTA and CDR2 FQGTGA.

This chain links TRBV20-1 with TRBJ1-1; the D is unclear. Germline CDR1 DFQATT, CDR2 SNEGSKA (reference sequence). V lost 0 bases, J lost 1 base, and 12 bases lay in between. CDR3 size: 15 residues. The CDR3 sequence: CSARDGEAANTEAFF. The CDR3, as DNA: TGCAGTGCTAGAGATGGAGAGGCAGCGAACACTGAAGCTTTCTTT.

The gene calls are TRBV7-2 and TRBJ1-2; possibly TRBD1 for D (5 bases). Deletions cut 3 bases from V and 4 bases from J, with 15 bases between. CDR1 SGHTA and CDR2 FQGNSA come from the germline V gene. The CDR3 totals 15 residues. Here the CDR3 reads CASSFPGRGGYGYTF. The CDR3 region has the DNA TGTGCCAGCAGCTTCCCGGGGAGGGGAGGCTATGGCTACACCTTC.